The rows below give T cell receptor beta chains drawn from one sample of a study of blood T cell repertoires in COVID-19. Some clones are missing from TCRdb's copy, which holds only in-frame ones; the method was immunoSEQ multiplex PCR. This table holds over 400,000 clones, approximately 85% found once. Material for sequencing was peripheral blood. The receptors shown here come from a human donor in a cohort sampled during active COVID-19. CDR3s include the opening cysteine and the closing phenylalanine or tryptophan. Fields, in order: J gene, clone size, V gene, D gene, CDR3 protein, CDR3 DNA. D genes are given only for firm matches. Not every row has a clone size; where given, it reads once, few, many or a size class.

>TRBJ2-3|.|TRBV27|TRBD2
CASSASLAGRPDTQYF
TGTGCCAGCAGTGCCTCTCTAGCGGGAAGGCCAGATACGCAGTATTTT
>TRBJ1-2|.|TRBV28|TRBD1
CASSPGQGRYGYTF
TGTGCCAGCAGTCCCGGACAGGGTCGCTATGGCTACACCTTC
>TRBJ2-1|.|TRBV10-3|.
CAISDFSAGRYNEQFF
TGTGCCATCAGTGACTTCTCCGCGGGACGATACAATGAGCAGTTCTTC
>TRBJ1-3|.|TRBV5-4|.
CASKGDISGNTIYF
TGTGCCAGCAAAGGGGACATTTCTGGAAACACCATATATTTT
>TRBJ1-3|.|TRBV3-1/TRBV3-2|.
CASSQGGGRNTIYF
TGTGCCAGCAGCCAAGGCGGGGGTAGAAACACCATATATTTT
>TRBJ2-1|once|TRBV29-1|.
CSAEGGLGHNEQFF
TGCAGCGCAGAGGGGGGGCTAGGGCACAATGAGCAGTTCTTC
>TRBJ1-1|.|TRBV28|TRBD1
CASSLSTTGEMHTEAFF
TGTGCCAGCAGTTTATCAACTACAGGGGAAATGCATACTGAAGCTTTCTTT
>TRBJ2-2|.|TRBV3-1/TRBV3-2|TRBD2
CASSQVLAGGEISGELFF
TGTGCCAGCAGCCAAGTCCTAGCGGGAGGTGAAATTTCCGGGGAGCTGTTTTTT
>TRBJ2-6|.|TRBV2|TRBD1
CASTRDRGSGANVLTF
TGTGCCAGCACCAGGGACAGGGGCTCTGGGGCCAACGTCCTGACTTTC
>TRBJ2-3|.|TRBV10-1|.
CASSESLADTQYF
TGCGCCAGCAGTGAGTCCCTAGCAGATACGCAGTATTTT
>TRBJ2-7|many|TRBV29-1|.
CSVDVPPGYEQYF
TGCAGCGTTGATGTCCCCCCAGGCTACGAGCAGTACTTC
>TRBJ2-3|.|TRBV6-5|TRBD2
CASLSGKTDTQYF
TGTGCCAGCCTTAGCGGGAAGACAGATACGCAGTATTTT
>TRBJ2-7|.|TRBV5-1|.
CASRTGGSYEQYF
TGCGCCAGCCGAACTGGGGGGAGTTACGAGCAGTACTTC
>TRBJ2-4|.|TRBV28|.
CASSTGGTKNIQYF
TGTGCCAGCAGTACTGGGGGCACCAAAAACATTCAGTACTTC
>TRBJ2-7|.|TRBV24-1|TRBD1
CATSKDRDEQYF
TGTGCCACCAGTAAAGACAGGGACGAGCAGTACTTC
>TRBJ1-5|.|TRBV5-6|.
CASSLDTGDGQPQHF
TGTGCCAGCAGCTTGGATACGGGTGACGGGCAGCCCCAGCATTTT
>TRBJ2-5|.|TRBV6-5|.
CASRLGTGKETQYF
TGTGCCAGCAGACTCGGGACTGGGAAAGAGACCCAGTACTTC
>TRBJ2-1|.|TRBV6-2/TRBV6-3|.
CASSYDGNNEQFF
TGTGCCAGCAGTTACGACGGGAACAATGAGCAGTTCTTC
>TRBJ2-1|.|TRBV30|.
CAWDPQGNEQFF
TGTGCCTGGGATCCGCAGGGCAATGAGCAGTTCTTC
>TRBJ2-5|.|TRBV5-4|TRBD1
CASSTWTGGGETQYF
TGTGCCAGCAGCACCTGGACAGGGGGCGGGGAGACCCAGTACTTC
>TRBJ2-7|.|TRBV7-3|TRBD1
CASSLSAGGMYEQYF
TGTGCCAGCAGCTTATCGGCAGGGGGCATGTACGAGCAGTACTTC
>TRBJ2-3|.|TRBV6-5|.
CASSPRSGYTDTQYF
TGTGCCAGCAGTCCCCGTAGCGGTTACACAGATACGCAGTATTTT
>TRBJ2-1|.|TRBV6-2/TRBV6-3|TRBD2
CASSYSTGTSNHEQFF
TGTGCCAGCAGTTACTCCACCGGGACTAGTAACCATGAGCAGTTCTTC
>TRBJ2-5|.|TRBV5-8|.
CASSAGSGHQGETQYF
TGTGCCAGCAGCGCGGGGTCCGGGCATCAAGGGGAGACCCAGTACTTC
>TRBJ2-2|.|TRBV28|.
CASSELTGELFF
TGTGCCAGCAGCGAGCTAACCGGGGAGCTGTTTTTT
>TRBJ1-2|few|TRBV7-9|.
CASSLDAARYGYTF
TGTGCCAGCAGCTTAGATGCGGCCCGCTATGGCTACACCTTC
>TRBJ2-1|.|TRBV14|.
CASSPIISYNEQFF
TGTGCCAGCAGTCCCATCATTTCCTACAATGAGCAGTTCTTC
>TRBJ2-3|.|TRBV21-1|.
CASSVSPGTGGGTDTQYF
TGTGCCAGCAGCGTGTCCCCCGGGACAGGGGGCGGAACAGATACGCAGTATTTT
>TRBJ1-1|.|TRBV19|.
CASRGRRETEAFF
TGTGCCAGTAGAGGGCGGAGGGAAACTGAAGCTTTCTTT
>TRBJ2-7|.|TRBV11-3|TRBD2
CASSLGSSGRAGEQYF
TGTGCCAGCAGCTTAGGGTCTAGCGGGAGGGCCGGCGAGCAGTACTTC